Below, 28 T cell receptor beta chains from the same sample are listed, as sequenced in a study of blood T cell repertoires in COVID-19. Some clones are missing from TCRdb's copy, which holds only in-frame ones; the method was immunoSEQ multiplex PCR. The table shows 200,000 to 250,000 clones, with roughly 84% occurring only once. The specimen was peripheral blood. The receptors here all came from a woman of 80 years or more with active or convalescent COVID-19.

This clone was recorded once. The CDR3 reads CAAESGTGNTGELFF. The CDR3 DNA is TGTGCCGCAGAATCCGGGACAGGGAACACCGGGGAGCTGTTTTTT. The rearrangement joins TRBV10-3 to TRBJ2-2; 8 bases line up with TRBD1. CDR3 length: 15 amino acids. In germline, CDR1 is ENHRY, CDR2 SYGVKD. With V trimmed by 11 bases and J by 1 base, 9 bases remained unmatched.

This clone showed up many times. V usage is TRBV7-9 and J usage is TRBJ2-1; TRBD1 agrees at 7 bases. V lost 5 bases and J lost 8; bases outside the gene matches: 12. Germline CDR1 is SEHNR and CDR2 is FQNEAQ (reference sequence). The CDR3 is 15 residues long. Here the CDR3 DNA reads TGTGCCAGCAGCCGATTGACAGGGTATGTTGATGAGCAGTTCTTC. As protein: CASSRLTGYVDEQFF.

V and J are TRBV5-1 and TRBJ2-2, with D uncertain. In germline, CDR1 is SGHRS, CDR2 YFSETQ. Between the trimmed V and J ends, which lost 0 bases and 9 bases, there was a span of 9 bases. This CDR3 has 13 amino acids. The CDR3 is CASSLDTARELFF. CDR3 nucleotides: TGCGCCAGCAGCTTGGACACAGCCAGGGAGCTGTTTTTT.

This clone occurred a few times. As DNA, the CDR3 is TGTGCCAGCAATTCGGGGATCGAGCAGTACTTC. Amino acids: CASNSGIEQYF. The chain has TRBV6-5 and TRBJ2-7, with a tentative D call TRBD2 (5 bases). The germline gives CDR1 MNHEY, CDR2 SVGAGI. V dropped 7 bases and J dropped 6 bases, with 10 bases sitting between them. The CDR3 is 11 residues long.

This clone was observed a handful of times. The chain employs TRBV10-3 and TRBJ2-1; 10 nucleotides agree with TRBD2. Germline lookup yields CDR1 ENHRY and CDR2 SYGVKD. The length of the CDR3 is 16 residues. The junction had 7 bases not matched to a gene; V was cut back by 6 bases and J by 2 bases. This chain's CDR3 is CAIRDGLADAYNEQFF. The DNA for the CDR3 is TGTGCCATCAGAGACGGACTAGCGGATGCCTACAATGAGCAGTTCTTC.

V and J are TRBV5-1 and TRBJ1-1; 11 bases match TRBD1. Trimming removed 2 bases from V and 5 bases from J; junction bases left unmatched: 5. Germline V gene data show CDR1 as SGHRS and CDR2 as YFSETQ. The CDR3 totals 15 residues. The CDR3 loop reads CASSLGTGGRTEAFF. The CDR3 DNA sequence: TGCGCCAGCAGCTTAGGGACAGGGGGTAGGACTGAAGCTTTCTTT. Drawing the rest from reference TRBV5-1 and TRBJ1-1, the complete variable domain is KAGVTQTPRYLIKTRGQQVTLSCSPISGHRSVSWYQQTPGQGLQFLFEYFSETQRNKGNFPGRFSGRQFSNSRSEMNVSTLELGDSALYLCASSLGTGGRTEAFFGQGTRLTVV.

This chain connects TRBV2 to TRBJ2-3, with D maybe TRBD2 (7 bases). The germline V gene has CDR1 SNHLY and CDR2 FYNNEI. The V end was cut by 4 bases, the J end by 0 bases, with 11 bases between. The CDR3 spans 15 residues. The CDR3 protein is CASSGAGASTDTQYF. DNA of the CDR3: TGTGCCAGCAGTGGCGCGGGGGCCAGCACAGATACGCAGTATTTT. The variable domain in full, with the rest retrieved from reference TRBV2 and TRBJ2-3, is EPEVTQTPSHQVTQMGQEVILRCVPISNHLYFYWYRQILGQKVEFLVSFYNNEISEKSEIFDDQFSVERPDGSNFTLKIRSTKLEDSAMYFCASSGAGASTDTQYFGPGTRLTVL.

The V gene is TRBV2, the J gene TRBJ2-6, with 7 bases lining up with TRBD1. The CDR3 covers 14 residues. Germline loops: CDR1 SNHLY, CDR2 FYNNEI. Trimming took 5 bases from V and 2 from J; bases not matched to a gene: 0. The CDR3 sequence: CASSTGAGANVLTF. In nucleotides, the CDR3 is TGTGCCAGCAGTACAGGGGCTGGGGCCAACGTCCTGACTTTC.

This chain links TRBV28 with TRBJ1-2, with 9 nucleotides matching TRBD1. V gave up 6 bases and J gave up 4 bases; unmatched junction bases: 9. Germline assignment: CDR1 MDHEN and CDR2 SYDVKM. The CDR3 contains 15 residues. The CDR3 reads CASRGTGGASYGYTF. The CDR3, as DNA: TGTGCCAGCAGAGGTACAGGGGGCGCTTCCTATGGCTACACCTTC.

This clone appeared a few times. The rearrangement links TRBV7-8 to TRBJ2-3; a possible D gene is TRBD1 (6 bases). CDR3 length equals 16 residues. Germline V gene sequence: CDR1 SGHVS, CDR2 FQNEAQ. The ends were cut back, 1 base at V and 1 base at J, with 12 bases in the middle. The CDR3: CASSLGAGAGTDTQYF. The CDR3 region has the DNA TGTGCCAGCAGCTTAGGGGCAGGGGCCGGCACAGATACGCAGTATTTT.

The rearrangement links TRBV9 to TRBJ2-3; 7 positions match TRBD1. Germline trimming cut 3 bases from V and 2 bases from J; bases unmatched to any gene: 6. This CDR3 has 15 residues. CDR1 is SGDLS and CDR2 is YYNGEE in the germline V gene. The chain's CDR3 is CASSAYGTDTDTQYF. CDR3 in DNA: TGTGCCAGCAGCGCCTATGGGACAGACACAGATACGCAGTATTTT.

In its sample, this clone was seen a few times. The CDR3 nucleotides are TGTGCCAGCAGAGGAGGAAATAATTCACCCCTCCACTTT. As protein: CASRGGNNSPLHF. The chain combines TRBV5-8 with TRBJ1-6; no reliable D call. Trimming took off 5 bases at V and 5 bases at J, with 8 bases between the two ends. This CDR3 has 13 amino acids. Per germline, CDR1 SGHTS and CDR2 YDEGEE.

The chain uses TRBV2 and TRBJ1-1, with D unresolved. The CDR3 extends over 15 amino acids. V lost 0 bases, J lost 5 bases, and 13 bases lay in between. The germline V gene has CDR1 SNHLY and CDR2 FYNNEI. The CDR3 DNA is TGTGCCAGCAGTGAAGCGCATCTCGGGATTACTGAAGCTTTCTTT. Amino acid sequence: CASSEAHLGITEAFF.

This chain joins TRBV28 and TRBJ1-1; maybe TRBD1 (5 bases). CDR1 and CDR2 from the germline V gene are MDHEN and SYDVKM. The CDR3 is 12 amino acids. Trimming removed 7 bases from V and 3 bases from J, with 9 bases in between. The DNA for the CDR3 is TGTGCCAGCAAGGGGTCGTACACTGAAGCTTTCTTT. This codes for CASKGSYTEAFF. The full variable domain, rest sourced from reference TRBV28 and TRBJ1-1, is DVKVTQSSRYLVKRTGEKVFLECVQDMDHENMFWYRQDPGLGLRLIYFSYDVKMKEKGDIPEGYSVSREKKERFSLILESASTNQTSMYLCASKGSYTEAFFGQGTRLTVV.

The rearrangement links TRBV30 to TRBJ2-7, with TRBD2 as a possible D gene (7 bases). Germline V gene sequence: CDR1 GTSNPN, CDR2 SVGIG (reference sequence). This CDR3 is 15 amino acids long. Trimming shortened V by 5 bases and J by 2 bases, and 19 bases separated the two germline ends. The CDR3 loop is CAWGGGVLSAYEQYF. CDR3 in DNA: TGTGCCTGGGGAGGGGGGGTGCTATCCGCCTACGAGCAGTACTTC.

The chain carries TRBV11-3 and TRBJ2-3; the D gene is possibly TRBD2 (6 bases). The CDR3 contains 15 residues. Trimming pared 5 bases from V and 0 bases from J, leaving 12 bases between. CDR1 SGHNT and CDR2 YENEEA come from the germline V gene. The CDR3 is CASSPEGTSTDTQYF. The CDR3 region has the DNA TGTGCCAGCAGCCCGGAAGGGACTAGCACAGATACGCAGTATTTT.

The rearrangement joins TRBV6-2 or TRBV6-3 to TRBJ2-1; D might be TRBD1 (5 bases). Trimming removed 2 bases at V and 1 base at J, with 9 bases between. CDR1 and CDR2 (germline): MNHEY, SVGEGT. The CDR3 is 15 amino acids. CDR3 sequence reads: CASSYRPGSYNEQFF. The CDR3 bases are TGTGCCAGCAGTTACCGTCCAGGGTCCTACAATGAGCAGTTCTTC.

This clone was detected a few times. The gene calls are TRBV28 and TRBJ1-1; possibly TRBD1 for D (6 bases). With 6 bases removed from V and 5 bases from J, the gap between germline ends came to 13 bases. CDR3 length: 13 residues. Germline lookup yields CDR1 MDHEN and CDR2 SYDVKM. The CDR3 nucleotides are TGTGCCAGCAGACGAACAGGGAAGACTGAAGCTTTCTTT. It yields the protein CASRRTGKTEAFF.

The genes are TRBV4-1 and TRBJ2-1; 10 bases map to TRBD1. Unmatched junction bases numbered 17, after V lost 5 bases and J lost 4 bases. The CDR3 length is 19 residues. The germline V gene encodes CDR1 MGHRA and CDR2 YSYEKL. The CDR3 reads CASSYRDRGGPLRYNEQFF. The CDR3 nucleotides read TGCGCCAGCAGCTATCGGGACAGGGGTGGACCCCTTCGATACAATGAGCAGTTCTTC.

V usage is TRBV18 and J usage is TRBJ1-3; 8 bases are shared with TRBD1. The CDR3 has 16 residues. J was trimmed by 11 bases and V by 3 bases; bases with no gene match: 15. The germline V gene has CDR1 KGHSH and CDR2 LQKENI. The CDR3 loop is CASSPTGTGVEGAIYF. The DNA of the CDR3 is TGTGCCAGCTCACCTACCGGGACAGGAGTGGAGGGGGCCATATATTTT.

CDR3 residues: CASSLSAKNIQYF. The CDR3 coding sequence is TGTGCCAGCAGCTTATCGGCCAAAAACATTCAGTACTTC. The chain links TRBV7-2 to TRBJ2-4; unclear D gene. Germline V lookup: CDR1 SGHTA, CDR2 FQGNSA. The V gene lost 2 bases and the J gene lost 1 base, with 3 bases spanning the gap. The CDR3 totals 13 residues.

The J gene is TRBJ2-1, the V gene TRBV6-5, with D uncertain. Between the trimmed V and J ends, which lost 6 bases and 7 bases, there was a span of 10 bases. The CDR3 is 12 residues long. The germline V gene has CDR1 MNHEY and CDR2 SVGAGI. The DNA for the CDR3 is TGTGCCAGCAGCGCAGATTCGAATGAGCAGTTCTTC. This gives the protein CASSADSNEQFF.

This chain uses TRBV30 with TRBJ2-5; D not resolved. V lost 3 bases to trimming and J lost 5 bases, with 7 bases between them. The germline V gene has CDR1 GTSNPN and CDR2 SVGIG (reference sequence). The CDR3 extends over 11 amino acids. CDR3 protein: CAWSARETQYF. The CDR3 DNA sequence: TGTGCCTGGAGCGCTAGGGAGACCCAGTACTTC.

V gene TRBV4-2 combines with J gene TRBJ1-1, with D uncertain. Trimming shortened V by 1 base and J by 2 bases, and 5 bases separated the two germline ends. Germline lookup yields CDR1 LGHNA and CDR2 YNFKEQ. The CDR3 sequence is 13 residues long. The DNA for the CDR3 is TGTGCCAGCAGCCAAGTAGCCAACACTGAAGCTTTCTTT. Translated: CASSQVANTEAFF.

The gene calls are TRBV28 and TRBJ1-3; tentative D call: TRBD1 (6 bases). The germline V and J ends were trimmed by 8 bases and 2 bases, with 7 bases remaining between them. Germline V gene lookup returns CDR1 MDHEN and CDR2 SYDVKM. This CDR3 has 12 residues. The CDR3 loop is CASHRAGNTIYF. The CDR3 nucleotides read TGTGCCAGCCACAGGGCTGGAAACACCATATATTTT. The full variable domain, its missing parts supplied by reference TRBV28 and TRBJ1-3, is DVKVTQSSRYLVKRTGEKVFLECVQDMDHENMFWYRQDPGLGLRLIYFSYDVKMKEKGDIPEGYSVSREKKERFSLILESASTNQTSMYLCASHRAGNTIYFGEGSWLTVV.

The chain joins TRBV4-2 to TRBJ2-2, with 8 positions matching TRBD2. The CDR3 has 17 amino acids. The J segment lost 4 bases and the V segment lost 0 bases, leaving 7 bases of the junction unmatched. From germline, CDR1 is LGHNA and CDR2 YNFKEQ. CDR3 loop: CASSQEPGGASTGELFF. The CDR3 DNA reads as TGTGCCAGCAGCCAAGAACCGGGGGGGGCAAGCACCGGGGAGCTGTTTTTT.

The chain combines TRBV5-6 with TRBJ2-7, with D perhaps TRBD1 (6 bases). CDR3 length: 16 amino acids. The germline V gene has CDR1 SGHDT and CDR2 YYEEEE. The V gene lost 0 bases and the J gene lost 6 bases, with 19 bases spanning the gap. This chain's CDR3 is CASSLGQGSRGSEQYF. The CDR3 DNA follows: TGTGCCAGCAGCTTGGGTCAGGGGTCCCGTGGTAGCGAGCAGTACTTC.

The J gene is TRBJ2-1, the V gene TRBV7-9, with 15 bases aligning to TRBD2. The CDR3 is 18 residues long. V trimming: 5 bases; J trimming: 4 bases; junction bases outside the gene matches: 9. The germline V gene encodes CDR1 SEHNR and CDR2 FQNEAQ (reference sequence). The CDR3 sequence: CASSPGGTSGGNYNEQFF. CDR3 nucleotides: TGTGCCAGCAGCCCCGGAGGGACTAGCGGGGGGAATTACAATGAGCAGTTCTTC. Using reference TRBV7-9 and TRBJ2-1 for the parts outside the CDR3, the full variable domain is DTGVSQNPRHKITKRGQNVTFRCDPISEHNRLYWYRQTLGQGPEFLTYFQNEAQLEKSRLLSDRFSAERPKGSFSTLEIQRTEQGDSAMYLCASSPGGTSGGNYNEQFFGPGTRLTVL.